This T cell receptor (beta chain) was profiled in a study of Graves' ophthalmopathy and Graves' hyperthyroidism. Many counts were recorded for this clonotype. PBMCs were density-gradient isolated from roughly 10 ml fresh blood. Beta-chain TCR CDR3 regions were amplified from RNA transcripts. First-round RT-PCR with HTBI primers preceded a second-round multiplex PCR. TCRdb reanalysed the multiplex PCR reads using MiXCR and keeps one entry per CDR3 protein. The repertoire holds about 400,000 distinct CDR3 sequences, with approximately 16% as singletons. Trimming took 4 bases from V and 5 from J; bases not matched to a gene: 10. The CDR3 runs 15 residues. Germline assignment: CDR1 SGHRS and CDR2 YFSETQ.

The sequencing sample was made of peripheral blood. The chain is built from TRBV5-1 and TRBJ2-7; 9 bases fit TRBD1. The clonotype originates from a woman between 18 and 29 years old with Graves' ophthalmopathy. As DNA, the CDR3 is TGCGCCAGCAGCACGACCGGGGACAGGGTCAACGAGCAGTACTTC. Amino acids: CASSTTGDRVNEQYF. The full variable domain, its missing parts supplied by reference TRBV5-1 and TRBJ2-7, is KAGVTQTPRYLIKTRGQQVTLSCSPISGHRSVSWYQQTPGQGLQFLFEYFSETQRNKGNFPGRFSGRQFSNSRSEMNVSTLELGDSALYLCASSTTGDRVNEQYFGPGTRLTVT.